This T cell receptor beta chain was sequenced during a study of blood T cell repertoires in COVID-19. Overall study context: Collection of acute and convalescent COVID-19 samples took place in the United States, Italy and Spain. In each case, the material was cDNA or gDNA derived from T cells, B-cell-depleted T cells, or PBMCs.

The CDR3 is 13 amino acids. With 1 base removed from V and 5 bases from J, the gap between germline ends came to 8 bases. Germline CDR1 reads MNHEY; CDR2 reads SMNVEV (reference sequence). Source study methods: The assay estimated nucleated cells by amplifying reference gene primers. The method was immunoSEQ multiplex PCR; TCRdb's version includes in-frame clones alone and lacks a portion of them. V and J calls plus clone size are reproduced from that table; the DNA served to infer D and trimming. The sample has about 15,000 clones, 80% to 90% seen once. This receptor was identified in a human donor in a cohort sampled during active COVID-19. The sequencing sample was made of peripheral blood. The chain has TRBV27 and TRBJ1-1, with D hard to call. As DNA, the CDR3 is TGTGCCAGCAGTTTATTGGGGAGGACTGAAGCTTTCTTT. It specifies CASSLLGRTEAFF.